The clone carrying this T cell receptor beta chain was picked up many times. Its antigen remains unknown. This record comes from a study of beta chain features in type 1 diabetes. As for the study in general: Comparable age, gender and cell yields were observed in patients relative to healthy donors.

The germline V gene has CDR1 LGHNA and CDR2 YSLEER. Deletions cut 0 bases from V and 1 base from J, with 5 bases between. The CDR3 length is 14 residues. Findings and caveats of the study: A cDNA-based sequencing approach could over-represent cells with high TCR expression. Whatever favoring of shorter templates PCR might show would apply equally to patients and controls. Significant though moderate, a shortening of TCRB CDR3s appeared in all four CD4+ subsets of Type 1 diabetes patients.

All of the isolated RNA was reverse transcribed, so expressed TCRB transcripts were sequenced. Here immunoSEQ multiplex PCR was the method, and the copy in TCRdb shows in-frame clones only, minus some. This repertoire shows 150,000 to 170,000 clones, under 9.5% found once; its top ten account for 0.55% to 0.75%. This sequence joins TRBV4-3 and TRBJ2-3, with D hard to call. This clonotype was obtained from a man aged 18 to 30 in good health. Sequencing was carried out using central memory CD4+ T cells from blood. As DNA, the CDR3 is TGCGCCAGCAGCCAAGACTACGGCACAGATACGCAGTATTTT. This codes for CASSQDYGTDTQYF.